This entry lists 10 T cell receptor beta chains sequenced from one sample in a study of somatic mutations in cytotoxic T cells in rheumatoid arthritis. Sequencing was performed with immunoSEQ multiplex PCR; in TCRdb, only in-frame clones are kept and a portion is missing. The sample lists about 10,000 clones, around four fifths occurring once. Material: CD8+ T cells sorted from blood. The origin of the receptors is an adult with rheumatoid arthritis.

The chain employs TRBV7-8 and TRBJ1-2; D is possibly TRBD1 (6 bases). Deletions cut 5 bases from V and 4 bases from J, with 20 bases between. This CDR3 comprises 16 residues. The V gene's germline CDR1 is SGHVS and CDR2 FQNEAQ. The CDR3 is CASSPPGQYYSYGYTF. CDR3 nucleotide sequence: TGTGCCAGCAGCCCCCCAGGACAGTACTACAGCTATGGCTACACCTTC.

This clone was counted a single time. V and J are TRBV5-8 and TRBJ1-2; a possible D gene is TRBD1 (5 bases). Germline V gene data show CDR1 as SGHTS and CDR2 as YDEGEE. Trimming left V 3 bases short and J 4 bases short, with 16 bases between. The CDR3 covers 15 residues. The CDR3 coding sequence is TGTGCCAGCAGCTCGCTACAGGACCGATCCTATGGCTACACCTTC. Its protein product is CASSSLQDRSYGYTF. Filled out from reference TRBV5-8 and TRBJ1-2, the complete variable domain reads EAGVTQSPTHLIKTRGQQATLRCSPISGHTSVYWYQQALGLGLQFLLWYDEGEERNRGNFPPRFSGRQFPNYSSELNVNALELEDSALYLCASSSLQDRSYGYTFGSGTRLTVV.

CDR3 bases: TGTGCCAGCTCACCAGGGGTAACTAATGAAAAACTGTTTTTT. This encodes CASSPGVTNEKLFF. The chain has TRBV27 and TRBJ1-4; TRBD1 is a possible D gene (6 bases). The CDR3 is 14 amino acids. V gave up 8 bases and J gave up 1 base, with 11 bases separating them. Germline values: CDR1 MNHEY, CDR2 SMNVEV (reference sequence).

The J gene is TRBJ2-7, the V gene TRBV5-6, with D hard to call. The CDR3 has 13 amino acids. Trimming took off 1 base at V and 5 bases at J, with 10 bases between the two ends. From germline, CDR1 is SGHDT and CDR2 YYEEEE. CDR3 nucleotide sequence: TGTGCCAGCAGCTTGACCGGGTTTGACGAGCAGTACTTC. This encodes CASSLTGFDEQYF. Using reference TRBV5-6 and TRBJ2-7 for the parts outside the CDR3, the full variable domain is DAGVTQSPTHLIKTRGQQVTLRCSPKSGHDTVSWYQQALGQGPQFIFQYYEEEERQRGNFPDRFSGHQFPNYSSELNVNALLLGDSALYLCASSLTGFDEQYFGPGTRLTVT.

The CDR3 coding sequence is TGTGCCAGCAGCGCGACAGGCAACTATGGCTACACCTTC. Amino acid sequence: CASSATGNYGYTF. The chain employs TRBV7-6 and TRBJ1-2, with D possibly being TRBD1 (6 bases). The CDR3 has 13 residues. Trimming removed 5 bases from V and 2 bases from J, with 9 bases in between. CDR1 is SGHVS and CDR2 is FNYEAQ in the germline V gene. Full variable domain (remainder filled in from reference TRBV7-6 and TRBJ1-2): GAGVSQSPRYKVTKRGQDVALRCDPISGHVSLYWYRQALGQGPEFLTYFNYEAQQDKSGLPNDRFSAERPEGSISTLTIQRTEQRDSAMYRCASSATGNYGYTFGSGTRLTVV.

The chain links TRBV6-6 to TRBJ1-1; a weak D match, TRBD1 (6 bases). Looked up from germline, CDR1 is MNHNY and CDR2 is SVGAGI (reference sequence). The CDR3 sequence is 13 residues long. V was cut by 2 bases and J by 3 bases, with 7 bases left in between. The CDR3 loop is CASSYPGDTEAFF. DNA for the CDR3: TGTGCCAGCAGTTACCCAGGGGACACTGAAGCTTTCTTT.

The genes are TRBV2 and TRBJ1-5, with 11 bases fitting TRBD1. This CDR3 is built from 15 residues. J gave up 6 bases and V 5 bases, and 6 bases lay outside the gene matches. Germline CDR1 reads SNHLY; CDR2 reads FYNNEI. In nucleotides, the CDR3 is TGTGCCAGCAGTCCGGGACAGGGGGTAGGTCAGCCCCAGCATTTT. Translated, it gives CASSPGQGVGQPQHF.

The chain uses TRBV7-8 and TRBJ2-1; TRBD2 agrees at 15 bases. The CDR3 runs to 17 residues. With V trimmed by 5 bases and J by 8 bases, 10 bases remained unmatched. From germline, CDR1 is SGHVS and CDR2 FQNEAQ. CDR3 amino acids: CASSPRTSGRALDEQFF. The CDR3 DNA is TGTGCCAGCAGCCCACGGACTAGCGGGAGGGCCTTGGATGAGCAGTTCTTC.

The chain carries TRBV20-1 and TRBJ1-1; D gene ambiguous. With 6 bases removed from V and 2 bases from J, the gap between germline ends came to 7 bases. The germline V gene encodes CDR1 DFQATT and CDR2 SNEGSKA (reference sequence). The CDR3 extends over 11 amino acids. The DNA of the CDR3 is TGCAGTGCCTACGTAAACACTGAAGCTTTCTTT. Residues: CSAYVNTEAFF.

This clone has more than one count but fewer than ten. The rearrangement uses TRBV9 and TRBJ1-1; TRBD1 matches 9 bases. CDR1 is SGDLS, CDR2 YYNGEE, per germline. The CDR3 consists of 15 residues. V trimming: 4 bases; J trimming: 1 base; junction bases outside the gene matches: 5. CDR3 sequence (DNA): TGTGCCAGCAGCCCAACAGGGGGCGCGAACACTGAAGCTTTCTTT. This gives the protein CASSPTGGANTEAFF.